These 32 T cell receptor beta chains originate from one sample sequenced in a study of shared clonotypes between healthy human individuals. Generated by immunoSEQ multiplex PCR, the TCRdb table keeps only in-frame clones and is missing some. The sample has some 740,000 clones; 92% are singletons. Naive-designated CD8 cells lacked CD45RO, were positively enriched for CCR7, and omitted terminally differentiated effector memory CD45RA+ cells. The sequenced sample was naive CD8+ T cells sorted from blood. The receptors were sampled from a man aged 25 to 40 in good health.

This clone was detected a few times. The CDR3 here is CASGRGANVLTF. CDR3 nucleotide sequence: TGTGCCAGCGGTCGTGGGGCCAACGTCCTGACTTTC. The chain links TRBV27 to TRBJ2-6, with unresolved D. The CDR3 totals 12 residues. V shed 8 bases and J shed 3 bases, with 5 bases lying between them. In germline, CDR1 is MNHEY, CDR2 SMNVEV (reference sequence).

V usage is TRBV28 and J usage is TRBJ2-5; weak D call: TRBD2 (5 bases). The germline V gene has CDR1 MDHEN and CDR2 SYDVKM. Trimming cost V 5 bases and J 5 bases, with 18 bases left between them. This CDR3 contains 15 residues. CDR3 coding DNA: TGTGCCAGCAGTGGCCAACTAGGTTCTTTTGAGACCCAGTACTTC. It codes for CASSGQLGSFETQYF.

The chain is built from TRBV5-1 and TRBJ2-7; 9 bases map to TRBD2. The germline V gene has CDR1 SGHRS and CDR2 YFSETQ. Trimming took 0 bases from V and 5 from J; bases not matched to a gene: 6. The CDR3 runs to 15 residues. This chain's CDR3 is CASSLAGLAFNEQYF. CDR3 DNA sequence: TGCGCCAGCAGCTTGGCAGGACTAGCGTTTAACGAGCAGTACTTC.

The chain combines TRBV4-3 with TRBJ2-1; D possibly corresponds to TRBD1 (6 bases). Germline V gene sequence: CDR1 LGHNA, CDR2 YSLEER. The CDR3 loop spans 15 amino acids. Between the trimmed V and J ends, which lost 3 bases and 7 bases, there was a span of 16 bases. The CDR3 loop is CASSHRQGSSNEQFF. CDR3 nucleotides: TGCGCCAGCAGCCATAGGCAGGGGTCTTCTAATGAGCAGTTCTTC.

The CDR3, as DNA: TGTGCCAGCAGCCCTGGACTGGTACTAGCGGGAGGTCCTAATTTGTGGGAGTTCTTC. It encodes CASSPGLVLAGGPNLWEFF. V is TRBV7-9 and J is TRBJ2-1; 12 positions agree with TRBD2. J gave up 14 bases and V 5 bases, and 25 bases lay outside the gene matches. From germline, CDR1 is SEHNR and CDR2 FQNEAQ (reference sequence). The CDR3 has 19 amino acids.

The chain employs TRBV6-6 and TRBJ1-4; a possible D gene is TRBD1 (5 bases). Germline V gives CDR1 MNHNY, CDR2 SVGAGI (reference sequence). Between the trimmed V and J ends, which lost 7 bases and 8 bases, there was a span of 23 bases. This CDR3 is built from 16 residues. The CDR3 region is CASTSRGAGRQEKLFF. DNA of the CDR3: TGTGCCAGCACCTCCCGAGGGGCAGGGAGGCAGGAAAAACTGTTTTTT.

The chain is built from TRBV7-8 and TRBJ2-7; tentative D call: TRBD1 (5 bases). The CDR3 is 15 amino acids. CDR1 is SGHVS, CDR2 FQNEAQ, per germline. V was trimmed by 1 base and J by 6 bases, leaving 16 bases between them. CDR3 in DNA: TGTGCCAGCAGCTTAGACCCCTCTGGGGCTTCCGAGCAGTACTTC. Translated, it gives CASSLDPSGASEQYF. The full variable domain, with the rest looked up from reference TRBV7-8 and TRBJ2-7, is GAGVSQSPRYKVAKRGQDVALRCDPISGHVSLFWYQQALGQGPEFLTYFQNEAQLDKSGLPSDRFFAERPEGSVSTLKIQRTQQEDSAVYLCASSLDPSGASEQYFGPGTRLTVT.

The chain carries TRBV30 and TRBJ2-7, with D possibly being TRBD1 or TRBD2 (5 bases each). The CDR3 has 15 residues. Trimming cost V 2 bases and J 5 bases, with 19 bases left between them. Germline loops: CDR1 GTSNPN, CDR2 SVGIG (reference sequence). The CDR3 nucleotides are TGTGCCTGGAGTTTGGGGGTGGTTAGGGGAGACGAGCAGTACTTC. It specifies CAWSLGVVRGDEQYF. Full variable domain (missing parts from reference TRBV30 and TRBJ2-7): SQTIHQWPATLVQPVGSPLSLECTVEGTSNPNLYWYRQAAGRGLQLLFYSVGIGQISSEVPQNLSASRPQDRQFILSSKKLLLSDSGFYLCAWSLGVVRGDEQYFGPGTRLTVT.

V usage is TRBV30 and J usage is TRBJ2-7; possible D gene TRBD2, 5 bases. This CDR3 has 11 amino acids. V lost 4 bases and J lost 5, with 9 bases in between. Germline V lookup: CDR1 GTSNPN, CDR2 SVGIG (reference sequence). The CDR3: CAWTGDNEQYF. DNA for the CDR3: TGTGCCTGGACCGGGGATAACGAGCAGTACTTC.

The chain recombines TRBV11-2 with TRBJ1-2; 10 positions match TRBD1. The CDR3 runs 15 residues. J gave up 6 bases and V 0 bases, and 4 bases lay outside the gene matches. The germline V gene encodes CDR1 SGHAT and CDR2 FQNNGV. CDR3 nucleotide sequence: TGTGCCAGCAGCTTAGAGGGGACAGGGGAGCATGGCTACACCTTC. The encoded protein is CASSLEGTGEHGYTF.

The chain recombines TRBV11-2 with TRBJ2-2; D is possibly TRBD2 (5 bases). The CDR3 totals 13 residues. Trimming pared 5 bases from V and 2 bases from J, leaving 6 bases between. Germline V CDR1 and CDR2: SGHAT, FQNNGV. The CDR3 coding sequence is TGTGCCAGCAGCCGGACTAACACCGGGGAGCTGTTTTTT. Translation gives CASSRTNTGELFF.

This chain connects TRBV7-2 to TRBJ2-7, with D unclear. Trimming took 2 bases from V and 3 from J, leaving 8 bases between them. The CDR3 has 13 residues. Germline V CDR1 and CDR2: SGHTA, FQGNSA. CDR3 sequence (DNA): TGTGCCAGCAGCTTACTCCTTCTCTACGAGCAGTACTTC. Residues: CASSLLLLYEQYF.

The chain carries TRBV6-6 and TRBJ2-7, with 10 bases that match TRBD2. CDR3 length equals 16 residues. Unmatched junction bases numbered 4, after V lost 2 bases and J lost 0 bases. Germline lookup yields CDR1 MNHNY and CDR2 SVGAGI (reference sequence). In DNA form, the CDR3 reads TGTGCCAGCAGTTACGGCACTAGCGGGAACTCCTACGAGCAGTACTTC. Amino acid sequence: CASSYGTSGNSYEQYF.

This clone was observed a few times. The chain has TRBV4-3 and TRBJ2-1; no clear D gene. This CDR3 spans 14 amino acids. The germline CDR1 and CDR2 sequences are LGHNA and YSLEER. Trimming removed 1 base from V and 4 bases from J, with 8 bases in between. The CDR3 nucleotides read TGCGCCAGCAGCCAAGCCGAAGATTACAATGAGCAGTTCTTC. Translation gives CASSQAEDYNEQFF.

V usage is TRBV4-1 and J usage is TRBJ2-7; D is ambiguous. The V and J ends lost 0 bases and 3 bases respectively, with 3 bases between them. This CDR3 comprises 12 residues. In germline, CDR1 is MGHRA, CDR2 YSYEKL. CDR3 residues: CASSQDFYEQYF. The CDR3 DNA is TGCGCCAGCAGCCAAGACTTCTACGAGCAGTACTTC.

The V gene is TRBV28, the J gene TRBJ2-3; possible D gene TRBD1, 5 bases. The germline CDR1 and CDR2 sequences are MDHEN and SYDVKM. Trimming took 7 bases from V and 2 from J, leaving 10 bases between them. CDR3 length: 13 residues. DNA of the CDR3: TGTGCCAGCAAAGGGGTAAACACAGATACGCAGTATTTT. Protein product: CASKGVNTDTQYF.

The CDR3, as DNA: TGTGCCAGCAGCCCTAGCGGGGCCGCCTACAATGAGCAGTTCTTC. Amino acid sequence: CASSPSGAAYNEQFF. The V gene is TRBV9, the J gene TRBJ2-1; 9 positions agree with TRBD2. J gave up 2 bases and V 4 bases, and 4 bases lay outside the gene matches. CDR1 SGDLS and CDR2 YYNGEE come from the germline V gene. The CDR3 is 15 amino acids.

The sample holds one count of this clone. CDR3 sequence: CASSPGTDNYEQYF. CDR3 sequence (DNA): TGTGCCAGCAGCCCCGGGACGGACAACTACGAGCAGTACTTC. The rearrangement joins TRBV9 to TRBJ2-7; D may correspond to TRBD1 or TRBD2 (5 bases each). Trimming left V 4 bases short and J 3 bases short, with 14 bases between. The CDR3 consists of 14 residues. The germline gives CDR1 SGDLS, CDR2 YYNGEE.

The chain is built from TRBV7-9 and TRBJ1-4; 7 nucleotides match TRBD1. V trimming: 6 bases; J trimming: 5 bases; junction bases outside the gene matches: 12. Germline CDR1 and CDR2: SEHNR and FQNEAQ (reference sequence). The CDR3 is 16 residues long. The DNA of the CDR3 is TGTGCCAGCAGTTACCCTCCCGGGACAGTAAATGAAAAACTGTTTTTT. It encodes CASSYPPGTVNEKLFF.

The chain uses TRBV29-1 and TRBJ2-2; D is unclear. Germline V gene sequence: CDR1 SQVTM, CDR2 ANQGSEA. V was cut by 4 bases and J by 1 base, with 7 bases left in between. The CDR3 sequence is 13 residues long. The CDR3 coding sequence is TGCAGCGTTGGAAGTCAGAACACCGGGGAGCTGTTTTTT. It translates to CSVGSQNTGELFF.

As concerns this clone: Other nucleotide sequences from this sample produce the same CDR3. This sequence joins TRBV27 and TRBJ2-7; maybe TRBD2 (5 bases). CDR1 and CDR2 from the germline V gene are MNHEY and SMNVEV (reference sequence). The CDR3 spans 14 residues. Trimming pared 0 bases from V and 4 bases from J, leaving 10 bases between. The chain's CDR3 is CASSLSSGNYEQYF. DNA of the CDR3: TGTGCCAGCAGTTTATCTTCCGGGAATTACGAGCAGTACTTC.

This clone was counted once. The V call is TRBV27, the J call TRBJ2-2; no firm D call. CDR1 and CDR2 from the germline V gene are MNHEY and SMNVEV (reference sequence). V lost 5 bases to trimming and J lost 4 bases, with 8 bases between them. This CDR3 has 13 residues. Written as DNA, the CDR3 is TGTGCCAGCAGTCGAACGGCCACCGGGGAGCTGTTTTTT. This gives the protein CASSRTATGELFF.

Worth noting for this clone: The sample carries other DNA sequences with the same CDR3. The chain is built from TRBV9 and TRBJ2-2; no clear D gene. Trimming took 4 bases from V and 0 from J, leaving 4 bases between them. The CDR3 loop spans 13 amino acids. Germline CDR1 is SGDLS and CDR2 is YYNGEE. CDR3 bases: TGTGCCAGCAGCCCACCGAACACCGGGGAGCTGTTTTTT. Its protein product is CASSPPNTGELFF.

V usage is TRBV10-3 and J usage is TRBJ2-7; TRBD1 matches at 7 bases. This CDR3 is 13 amino acids long. CDR1 is ENHRY and CDR2 is SYGVKD in the germline V gene. The V segment lost 11 bases and the J segment 3 bases; nucleotides outside the gene matches: 10. This CDR3 reads CAAIGTDNYEQYF. The CDR3 DNA sequence: TGTGCCGCTATCGGGACAGATAACTACGAGCAGTACTTC.

CDR3 bases: TGTGCCAGCAGTTTAGGGGGGGCGGACTCAGATACGCAGTATTTT. Its protein is CASSLGGADSDTQYF. The V call is TRBV28, the J call TRBJ2-3; TRBD2 is a possible D gene (7 bases). The CDR3 covers 15 residues. Germline CDR1 is MDHEN and CDR2 is SYDVKM. Trimming cost V 2 bases and J 4 bases, with 13 bases left between them.

This sequence joins TRBV6-1 and TRBJ1-1; D is unclear. Per germline, CDR1 MNHNS and CDR2 SASEGT. The CDR3 has 15 residues. V shed 8 bases and J shed 0 bases, with 16 bases lying between them. CDR3 sequence: CASGPDPTVNTEAFF. CDR3 bases: TGTGCCAGCGGACCGGACCCAACAGTGAACACTGAAGCTTTCTTT.

This chain connects TRBV6-4 to TRBJ2-1, with 7 bases that match TRBD1. Germline V gene lookup returns CDR1 MRHNA and CDR2 SNTAGT. With 5 bases clipped from V and 5 bases from J, the junction kept 9 bases outside the gene matches. The CDR3 is made up of 15 amino acids. CDR3 loop: CASSLTGQINNEQFF. Here the CDR3 DNA reads TGTGCCAGCAGTTTAACGGGACAGATCAACAATGAGCAGTTCTTC.

The rearrangement uses TRBV11-2 and TRBJ2-3; 11 bases are shared with TRBD2. The V gene end was trimmed by 2 bases and the J gene end by 2 bases; junction bases not matched to a gene: 6. The CDR3 covers 17 residues. Per the germline V gene, CDR1 is SGHAT and CDR2 is FQNNGV. CDR3 protein: CASSLRGTSGVTDTQYF. For the CDR3, the DNA is TGTGCCAGCAGCTTACGGGGGACTAGCGGAGTCACAGATACGCAGTATTTT.

This chain links TRBV9 with TRBJ2-1, with D maybe TRBD1 (6 bases). The germline V and J ends were trimmed by 1 base and 3 bases, with 14 bases remaining between them. The germline gives CDR1 SGDLS, CDR2 YYNGEE. This CDR3 is built from 16 residues. The CDR3: CASSVKLGTFYNEQFF. The DNA of the CDR3 is TGTGCCAGCAGCGTAAAGCTCGGGACATTCTACAATGAGCAGTTCTTC.

The genes are TRBV2 and TRBJ2-5, with D possibly matching TRBD1 (5 bases). V dropped 6 bases and J dropped 4 bases, with 21 bases sitting between them. The CDR3 extends over 16 amino acids. CDR1 and CDR2 (germline): SNHLY, FYNNEI. CDR3 protein: CASSPDHRLPGETQYF. DNA of the CDR3: TGTGCCAGCAGCCCGGATCACAGGCTTCCAGGAGAGACCCAGTACTTC.

The chain is built from TRBV14 and TRBJ2-3, with unresolved D. Germline V gives CDR1 SGHDN, CDR2 FVKESK. The V end was cut by 1 base, the J end by 5 bases, with 4 bases between. This CDR3 contains 12 residues. The CDR3 here is CASSQGGDTQYF. DNA of the CDR3: TGTGCCAGCAGCCAAGGGGGAGATACGCAGTATTTT.

The gene calls are TRBV7-6 and TRBJ2-3; 16 bases map to TRBD2. Germline CDR1 reads SGHVS; CDR2 reads FNYEAQ. CDR3 length: 19 amino acids. With 2 bases clipped from V and 3 bases from J, the junction kept 8 bases outside the gene matches. The CDR3 spells CASSLRGLAGGRGTDTQYF. The CDR3 coding sequence is TGTGCCAGCAGCTTACGGGGACTAGCGGGAGGGAGGGGTACAGATACGCAGTATTTT. The full variable domain, with the rest looked up from reference TRBV7-6 and TRBJ2-3, is GAGVSQSPRYKVTKRGQDVALRCDPISGHVSLYWYRQALGQGPEFLTYFNYEAQQDKSGLPNDRFSAERPEGSISTLTIQRTEQRDSAMYRCASSLRGLAGGRGTDTQYFGPGTRLTVL.